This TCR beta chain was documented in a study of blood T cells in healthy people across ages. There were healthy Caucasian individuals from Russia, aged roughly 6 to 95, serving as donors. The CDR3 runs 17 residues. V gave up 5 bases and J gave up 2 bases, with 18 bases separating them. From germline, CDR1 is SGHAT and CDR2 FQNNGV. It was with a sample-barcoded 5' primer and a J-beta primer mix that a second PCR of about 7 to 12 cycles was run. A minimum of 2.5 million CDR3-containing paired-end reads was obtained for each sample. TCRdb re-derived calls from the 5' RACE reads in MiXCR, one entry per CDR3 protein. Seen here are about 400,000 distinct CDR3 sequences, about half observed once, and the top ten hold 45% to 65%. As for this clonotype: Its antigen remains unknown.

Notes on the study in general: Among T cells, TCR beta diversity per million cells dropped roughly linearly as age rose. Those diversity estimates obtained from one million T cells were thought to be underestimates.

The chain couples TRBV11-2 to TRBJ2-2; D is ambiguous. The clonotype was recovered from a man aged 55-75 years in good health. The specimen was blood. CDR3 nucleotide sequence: TGTGCCAGCAGCACTAATATGGGCAGACGAAACACCGGGGAGCTGTTTTTT. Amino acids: CASSTNMGRRNTGELFF.